This T cell receptor (beta chain) emerged from a study of OX40 agonist ivuxolimab in advanced cancers. Study-wide results and limits: In the expanded peripheral T cells, antigen specificity was never determined. At 0.1-3.0 mg/kg, partial responders had clonal expansion among the lowest observed.

With baseline, cycle 4 day 1, and cycle 7 day 1 as timepoints, blood was sampled. The CDR3 is 14 residues long. Per germline, CDR1 LNHDA and CDR2 SQIVND (reference sequence). The V end lost 8 bases, the J end lost 9 bases, and 20 bases lay between the germline ends. Regarding this clone: What it recognizes is unknown.

Clones were read by immunoSEQ multiplex PCR, and TCRdb kept only the in-frame ones, dropping some. The sample has tens of thousands of clones; around nine tenths are singletons. This chain joins TRBV19 and TRBJ2-1, with TRBD2 as a possible D gene (7 bases). This receptor was identified in an adult with an advanced solid tumor such as melanoma, head and neck, liver or kidney cancer. The source material was CD4+ or CD8+ T cells sorted from blood, sampled in a trial of the OX40 agonist ivuxolimab. As DNA, the CDR3 is TGTGCCAGTCGAGGGGGGGGGAGCTTTGGTGAGCAGTTCTTC. Its protein is CASRGGGSFGEQFF.